The next 30 T cell receptor beta chains were all read from a single sample in a study of blood T cell repertoires in COVID-19. This table comes from immunoSEQ multiplex PCR, and its TCRdb copy is limited to in-frame clones, with some not included. The table has about 180,000 clones, around four fifths seen once. The sample comprised peripheral blood. The receptors were gathered from a woman in her 70s with COVID-19, enrolled during active disease.

This chain joins TRBV19 and TRBJ2-3; 11 bases align to TRBD2. CDR1 LNHDA and CDR2 SQIVND come from the germline V gene (reference sequence). This CDR3 spans 14 amino acids. V shed 9 bases and J 5 bases; nucleotides not matched to a gene: 7. The CDR3 loop reads CASRVAGGVDTQYF. Written as DNA, the CDR3 is TGTGCCAGCCGGGTAGCGGGAGGGGTAGATACGCAGTATTTT.

The chain has TRBV21-1 and TRBJ1-5; TRBD1, as called in the table, went unchecked against the DNA. TRBV21-1 is listed as a pseudogene. The CDR3 has 15 amino acids. The CDR3 sequence: CASSTGQGRNQPQHF. CDR3 coding DNA: TGTGCCAGCAGCACCGGACAGGGGAGGAATCAGCCCCAGCATTTT.

The J gene is TRBJ1-5, the V gene TRBV5-1; a possible D gene is TRBD1 (5 bases). The ends were cut back, 1 base at V and 0 bases at J, with 8 bases in the middle. The CDR3 spans 15 residues. Per germline, CDR1 SGHRS and CDR2 YFSETQ. CDR3 sequence reads: CASSLTGNSNQPQHF. Here the CDR3 DNA reads TGCGCCAGCAGCTTGACAGGTAATAGCAATCAGCCCCAGCATTTT.

The chain is built from TRBV7-2 and TRBJ2-7, with 10 bases matching TRBD1. Germline values: CDR1 SGHTA, CDR2 FQGNSA. J lost 3 bases, V lost 5 bases, and 7 bases had no gene match. The CDR3 runs 15 residues. The CDR3, as DNA: TGTGCCAGCAGCGAAGACAGGGGGCACCTCTACGAGCAGTACTTC. Its translation: CASSEDRGHLYEQYF.

The chain joins TRBV2 to TRBJ2-7, with 7 bases matching TRBD1. V gave up 10 bases and J gave up 4 bases; unmatched junction bases: 7. CDR1 is SNHLY, CDR2 FYNNEI, per germline. CDR3 length: 12 amino acids. CDR3 protein: CATRGQKYEQYF. As DNA, the CDR3 is TGTGCCACTAGGGGACAGAAATACGAGCAGTACTTC.

V gene TRBV7-2 combines with J gene TRBJ1-4; D remains ambiguous. The length of the CDR3 is 13 residues. Germline lookup yields CDR1 SGHTA and CDR2 FQGNSA. Deletions cut 5 bases from V and 8 bases from J, with 12 bases between. The CDR3 region is CASSQDWEEKLFF. The CDR3 coding sequence is TGTGCCAGCAGCCAGGACTGGGAGGAAAAACTGTTTTTT.

To note about this clone: The sample contains more than one DNA sequence encoding this CDR3. CDR3: CASSPSGETQYF. CDR3 bases: TGTGCCAGCAGCCCTTCGGGGGAGACCCAGTACTTC. This chain links TRBV7-9 with TRBJ2-5; D is perhaps TRBD2 (5 bases). This CDR3 spans 12 amino acids. Germline V gene sequence: CDR1 SEHNR, CDR2 FQNEAQ (reference sequence). Between the trimmed V and J ends, which lost 5 bases and 5 bases, there was a span of 9 bases. The variable domain in full, completed from reference TRBV7-9 and TRBJ2-5, reads DTGVSQNPRHKITKRGQNVTFRCDPISEHNRLYWYRQTLGQGPEFLTYFQNEAQLEKSRLLSDRFSAERPKGSFSTLEIQRTEQGDSAMYLCASSPSGETQYFGPGTRLLVL.

The chain carries TRBV9 and TRBJ2-3; D is unclear. Germline V lookup: CDR1 SGDLS, CDR2 YYNGEE. The CDR3 runs 16 residues. V was clipped by 0 bases and J by 1 base, with 12 bases between them. In DNA, the CDR3 is TGTGCCAGCAGCGTAGGGCTAGATCGAGGCACAGATACGCAGTATTTT. It is translated as CASSVGLDRGTDTQYF.

V gene TRBV27 combines with J gene TRBJ2-3, with 14 positions matching TRBD2. Germline V gives CDR1 MNHEY, CDR2 SMNVEV (reference sequence). The CDR3 totals 18 residues. J lost 4 bases, V lost 5 bases, and 11 bases had no gene match. The CDR3 nucleotides are TGTGCCAGCAGTAGACCGGGACTAGCGGGAGTAGGGGCAGATACGCAGTATTTT. Translation gives CASSRPGLAGVGADTQYF.

This CDR3 reads CASSFFIRGGEQYF. CDR3 bases: TGTGCCAGCAGCTTCTTCATTCGAGGGGGCGAGCAGTACTTC. The V gene is TRBV7-9, the J gene TRBJ2-7; D is possibly TRBD1 (6 bases). Deletions cut 3 bases from V and 6 bases from J, with 15 bases between. Germline CDR1 reads SEHNR; CDR2 reads FQNEAQ (reference sequence). This CDR3 is built from 14 residues. Full variable domain (outside the CDR3, taken from reference TRBV7-9 and TRBJ2-7): DTGVSQNPRHKITKRGQNVTFRCDPISEHNRLYWYRQTLGQGPEFLTYFQNEAQLEKSRLLSDRFSAERPKGSFSTLEIQRTEQGDSAMYLCASSFFIRGGEQYFGPGTRLTVT.

In this sample, this clone turned up a few times. The chain uses TRBV7-2 and TRBJ1-5, with D maybe TRBD1 (6 bases). CDR1 and CDR2 (germline): SGHTA, FQGNSA. V dropped 0 bases and J dropped 5 bases, with 17 bases sitting between them. This CDR3 spans 17 amino acids. The CDR3 is CASSLAGGRGRYQPQHF. The CDR3 region has the DNA TGTGCCAGCAGCTTAGCCGGGGGGCGGGGGCGATATCAGCCCCAGCATTTT.

Notes on this clone: The sample carries other DNA sequences with the same CDR3. V gene TRBV7-2 combines with J gene TRBJ2-2; 7 bases fit TRBD1. After removal of 5 bases from V and 1 base from J, the junction contained 4 bases not matched to a gene. Looked up from germline, CDR1 is SGHTA and CDR2 is FQGNSA. The CDR3 is 15 amino acids. CDR3 nucleotides: TGTGCCAGCAGCCTACGACAGGGGAACACCGGGGAGCTGTTTTTT. Its translation is CASSLRQGNTGELFF.

This clone was detected once. The chain joins TRBV6-1 to TRBJ2-1, with D possibly TRBD1 on 5 matching bases. Trimming left V 1 base short and J 12 bases short, with 13 bases between. The CDR3 sequence is 13 residues long. Germline CDR1 reads MNHNS; CDR2 reads SASEGT. The CDR3 sequence is CASSEGSPRGQFF. Written as DNA, the CDR3 is TGTGCCAGCAGTGAAGGCAGCCCTAGGGGGCAGTTCTTC.

V and J are TRBV6-2 or TRBV6-3 and TRBJ1-5, with D perhaps matching TRBD1 (6 bases). The V end was cut by 6 bases, the J end by 5 bases, with 8 bases between. Germline assignment: CDR1 MNHEY and CDR2 SVGEGT. CDR3 length equals 12 residues. The CDR3 DNA is TGTGCCAGCAGCCAGGGGTATCAGCCCCAGCATTTT. Translated: CASSQGYQPQHF.

This chain links TRBV28 with TRBJ1-3; D is uncertain. V lost 1 base, J lost 3 bases, and 10 bases lay in between. Germline values: CDR1 MDHEN, CDR2 SYDVKM. The CDR3 contains 15 residues. The CDR3: CASSLYPAGGNTIYF. The DNA of the CDR3 is TGTGCCAGCAGTTTATATCCGGCGGGTGGAAACACCATATATTTT.

V usage is TRBV3-1 (or the pseudogene TRBV3-2) and J usage is TRBJ2-5, with D possibly TRBD2 on 6 matching bases. Germline-derived CDR1 and CDR2 are LGHDT and YNNKEL (reference sequence). V was shortened by 4 bases and J by 1 base, with 13 bases between the two germline ends. The CDR3 runs 15 residues. The DNA of the CDR3 is TGTGCCAGCAGCCCCTTCCGGACTACCCAAGAGACCCAGTACTTC. Translation gives CASSPFRTTQETQYF.

The genes are TRBV19 and TRBJ1-2; TRBD1 matches at 7 bases. Unmatched junction bases numbered 3, after V lost 3 bases and J lost 8 bases. This CDR3 region has 12 residues. The germline V gene encodes CDR1 LNHDA and CDR2 SQIVND (reference sequence). The CDR3, as DNA: TGTGCCAGTAGTATTGACAGGGTGGGCTACACCTTC. It codes for CASSIDRVGYTF.

The chain recombines TRBV7-2 with TRBJ1-4; TRBD1 matches 7 bases. Germline trimming cut 5 bases from V and 5 bases from J; bases unmatched to any gene: 11. This CDR3 comprises 16 residues. Looked up from germline, CDR1 is SGHTA and CDR2 is FQGNSA. The CDR3 region has the DNA TGTGCCAGCAGCCTTTCTCTGGGACAGCGGAATGAAAAACTGTTTTTT. Translation gives CASSLSLGQRNEKLFF.

The chain links TRBV5-4 to TRBJ2-5; 11 bases map to TRBD2. The CDR3 contains 15 residues. The V gene end was trimmed by 4 bases and the J gene end by 1 base; junction bases not matched to a gene: 3. CDR1 SGHNT and CDR2 YYREEE come from the germline V gene (reference sequence). The DNA of the CDR3 is TGTGCCAGCAGCCGGACTAGCGGGCGCCAAGAGACCCAGTACTTC. Translated: CASSRTSGRQETQYF.

The CDR3 nucleotides read TGTGCCAGCAGCTTACTAGCGGGAGCCACGGGGGAGCAGTTCTTC. Amino acid sequence: CASSLLAGATGEQFF. The chain recombines TRBV7-9 with TRBJ2-1; 10 bases line up with TRBD2. This CDR3 is 15 amino acids long. Germline CDR1 SEHNR, CDR2 FQNEAQ (reference sequence). J was trimmed by 10 bases and V by 2 bases; bases with no gene match: 8. Full variable domain (rest looked up from reference TRBV7-9 and TRBJ2-1): DTGVSQNPRHKITKRGQNVTFRCDPISEHNRLYWYRQTLGQGPEFLTYFQNEAQLEKSRLLSDRFSAERPKGSFSTLEIQRTEQGDSAMYLCASSLLAGATGEQFFGPGTRLTVL.

The V and J genes are TRBV19 and TRBJ2-3; 7 nucleotides line up with TRBD1. J gave up 3 bases and V 3 bases, and 9 bases lay outside the gene matches. Germline loops: CDR1 LNHDA, CDR2 SQIVND (reference sequence). The CDR3 runs to 16 residues. DNA of the CDR3: TGTGCCAGTAGTATGAGGGCAGGGGGTCTAACAGATACGCAGTATTTT. Translated: CASSMRAGGLTDTQYF.

This sequence joins TRBV7-2 and TRBJ2-7; D remains ambiguous. Germline CDR1 reads SGHTA; CDR2 reads FQGNSA. The CDR3 totals 14 residues. Trimming pared 1 base from V and 1 base from J, leaving 8 bases between. DNA for the CDR3: TGTGCCAGCAGCTTAGGATTAGCATCCTACGAGCAGTACTTC. Translation gives CASSLGLASYEQYF.

The chain carries TRBV4-1 and TRBJ1-5, with D perhaps TRBD1 (5 bases). Germline CDR1 MGHRA, CDR2 YSYEKL. The CDR3 runs to 15 residues. V lost 3 bases to trimming and J lost 0 bases, with 9 bases between them. CDR3 in DNA: TGCGCCAGCAGCCAGGGGCCTACTAGCAATCAGCCCCAGCATTTT. Protein product: CASSQGPTSNQPQHF.

The J gene is TRBJ1-4, the V gene TRBV7-2; 7 nucleotides match TRBD1. CDR1 SGHTA and CDR2 FQGNSA come from the germline V gene. The CDR3 is made up of 13 amino acids. The ends lost 6 bases at V and 7 bases at J; junction bases unmatched: 5. For the CDR3, the DNA is TGTGCCAGCAGTAGGGGGCGCACTGAAAAACTGTTTTTT. Translated, it gives CASSRGRTEKLFF. Supplemented by reference TRBV7-2 and TRBJ1-4, the full variable domain reads GAGVSQSPSNKVTEKGKDVELRCDPISGHTALYWYRQSLGQGLEFLIYFQGNSAPDKSGLPSDRFSAERTGGSVSTLTIQRTQQEDSAVYLCASSRGRTEKLFFGSGTQLSVL.

The CDR3 sequence: CASSLEGGPYEQYF. The CDR3 DNA follows: TGTGCCAGCAGTTTAGAGGGAGGGCCGTACGAGCAGTACTTC. The V and J genes are TRBV27 and TRBJ2-7, with 7 positions matching TRBD2. From germline, CDR1 is MNHEY and CDR2 SMNVEV (reference sequence). This CDR3 contains 14 residues. V was clipped by 2 bases and J by 4 bases; unmatched bases: 5.

Comments on this clone: One junction end disagrees with the germline gene, perhaps due to a read error. CDR3 in amino acids: CASREDGLLNQPQHF. Here the CDR3 DNA reads TGTGCCAGCAGAGAAGACGGTCTATTAAATCAGCCCCAGCATTTT. The chain joins TRBV2 to TRBJ1-5; no firm D call. CDR1 and CDR2 from the germline V gene are SNHLY and FYNNEI. The CDR3 totals 15 residues.

The chain couples TRBV7-2 to TRBJ2-1; 10 bases are a match to TRBD1. This CDR3 has 14 residues. V shed 4 bases and J 7 bases; nucleotides not matched to a gene: 4. Germline V gene sequence: CDR1 SGHTA, CDR2 FQGNSA. CDR3 in DNA: TGTGCCAGCAGCTCCGGGACAGGGGAGAATGAGCAGTTCTTC. This codes for CASSSGTGENEQFF.

V and J are TRBV6-6 and TRBJ2-7; tentatively, D is TRBD2 (5 bases). This CDR3 has 12 amino acids. V lost 8 bases and J 3 bases, leaving 11 bases between the germline ends. Germline V gives CDR1 MNHNY, CDR2 SVGAGI (reference sequence). The DNA for the CDR3 is TGTGCCAGCTCTTGGGAGCACTACGAGCAGTACTTC. It encodes CASSWEHYEQYF.

DNA for the CDR3: TGTGCCAGCAGTTACGGGGGACAGGGATCTCCGAACACTGAAGCTTTCTTT. Translating it yields CASSYGGQGSPNTEAFF. This chain connects TRBV6-2 or TRBV6-3 to TRBJ1-1, with TRBD1 identical over 9 bases. Germline CDR1 MNHEY, CDR2 SVGEGT. V was clipped by 2 bases and J by 1 base; unmatched bases: 8. The CDR3 is 17 residues long.

The rearrangement links TRBV18 to TRBJ2-2, with 8 bases fitting TRBD1. Looked up from germline, CDR1 is KGHSH and CDR2 is LQKENI. Trimming cost V 5 bases and J 5 bases; bases outside gene matches: 7. This CDR3 region has 15 residues. The CDR3 loop reads CASSARQGITGELFF. The DNA for the CDR3 is TGTGCCAGCTCAGCCCGACAGGGGATAACCGGGGAGCTGTTTTTT.